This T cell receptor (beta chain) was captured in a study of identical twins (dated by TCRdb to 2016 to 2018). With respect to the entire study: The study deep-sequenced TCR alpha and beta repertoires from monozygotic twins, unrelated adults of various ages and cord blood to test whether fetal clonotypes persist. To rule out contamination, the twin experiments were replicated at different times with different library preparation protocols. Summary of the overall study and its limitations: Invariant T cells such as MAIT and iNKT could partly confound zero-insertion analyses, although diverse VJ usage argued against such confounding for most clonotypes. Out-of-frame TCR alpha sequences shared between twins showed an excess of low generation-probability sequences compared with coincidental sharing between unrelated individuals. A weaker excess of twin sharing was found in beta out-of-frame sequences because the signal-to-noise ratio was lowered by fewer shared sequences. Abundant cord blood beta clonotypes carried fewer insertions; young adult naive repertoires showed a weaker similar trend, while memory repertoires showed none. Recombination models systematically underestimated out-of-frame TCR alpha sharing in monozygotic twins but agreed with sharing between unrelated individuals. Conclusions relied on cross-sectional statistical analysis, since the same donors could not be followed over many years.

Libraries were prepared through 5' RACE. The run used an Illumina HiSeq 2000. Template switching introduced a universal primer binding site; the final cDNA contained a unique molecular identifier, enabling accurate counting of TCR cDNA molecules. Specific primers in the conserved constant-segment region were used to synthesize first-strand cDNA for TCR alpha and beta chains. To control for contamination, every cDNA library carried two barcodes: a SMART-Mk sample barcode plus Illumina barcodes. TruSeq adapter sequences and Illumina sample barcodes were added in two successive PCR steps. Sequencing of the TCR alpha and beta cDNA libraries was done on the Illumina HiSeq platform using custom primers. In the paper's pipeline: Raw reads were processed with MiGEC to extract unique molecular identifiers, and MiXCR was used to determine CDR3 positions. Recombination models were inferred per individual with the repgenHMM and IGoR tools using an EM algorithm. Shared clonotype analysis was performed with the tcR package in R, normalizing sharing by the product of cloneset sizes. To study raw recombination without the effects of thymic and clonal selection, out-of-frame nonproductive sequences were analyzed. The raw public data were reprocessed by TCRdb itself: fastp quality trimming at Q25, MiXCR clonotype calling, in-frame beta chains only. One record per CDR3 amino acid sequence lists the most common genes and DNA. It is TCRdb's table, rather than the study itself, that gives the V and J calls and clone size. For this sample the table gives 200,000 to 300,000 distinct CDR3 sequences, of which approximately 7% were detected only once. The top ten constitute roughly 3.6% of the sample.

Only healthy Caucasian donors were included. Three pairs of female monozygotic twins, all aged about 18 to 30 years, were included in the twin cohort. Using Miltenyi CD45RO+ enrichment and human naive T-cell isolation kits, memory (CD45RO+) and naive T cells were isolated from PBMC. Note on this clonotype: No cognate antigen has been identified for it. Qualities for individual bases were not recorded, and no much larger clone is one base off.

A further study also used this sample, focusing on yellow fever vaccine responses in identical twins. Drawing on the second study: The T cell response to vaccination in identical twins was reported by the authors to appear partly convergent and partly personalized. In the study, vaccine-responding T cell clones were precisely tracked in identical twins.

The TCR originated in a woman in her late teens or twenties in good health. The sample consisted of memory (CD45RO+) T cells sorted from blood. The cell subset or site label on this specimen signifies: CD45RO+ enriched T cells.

In nucleotide form, the sequence is TGCAGCTCTTCCACAGCCTCCTACGAGCAGTACGTC. Protein translation: CSSSTASYEQYV. This sequence uses TRBV29-1 and TRBJ2-7, with the D gene not clear enough to name. Including cysteine and valine, the CDR3 has 12 amino acids. Kept here is only the CDR3 DNA, which spans 36 bases and is read in frame from base 1. V is cut by 8 bases and J by 0 bases, and the space between the germline ends is 11 bases. CDR1 and CDR2 are drawn from the germline V gene: SQVTM, ANQGSEA.